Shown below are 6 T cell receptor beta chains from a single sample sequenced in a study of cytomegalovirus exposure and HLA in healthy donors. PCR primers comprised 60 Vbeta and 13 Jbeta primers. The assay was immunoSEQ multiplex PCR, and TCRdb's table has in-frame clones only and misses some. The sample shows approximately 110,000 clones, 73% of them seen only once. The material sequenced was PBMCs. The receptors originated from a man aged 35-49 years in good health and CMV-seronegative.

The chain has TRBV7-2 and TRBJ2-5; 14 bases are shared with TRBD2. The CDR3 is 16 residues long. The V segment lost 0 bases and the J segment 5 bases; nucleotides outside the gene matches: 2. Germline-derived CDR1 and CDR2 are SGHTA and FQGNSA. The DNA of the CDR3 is TGTGCCAGCAGCTTAGCGACTAGCGGGGGGGCGGAGACCCAGTACTTC. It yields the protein CASSLATSGGAETQYF.

The DNA of the CDR3 is TGTGCCAGTAGTATTAGGGGGAGCACAGATACGCAGTATTTT. Its protein is CASSIRGSTDTQYF. This chain connects TRBV19 to TRBJ2-3; tentatively, D is TRBD1 (6 bases). The CDR3 runs to 14 residues. Germline CDR1 reads LNHDA; CDR2 reads SQIVND (reference sequence). V shed 3 bases and J shed 0 bases, with 7 bases lying between them.

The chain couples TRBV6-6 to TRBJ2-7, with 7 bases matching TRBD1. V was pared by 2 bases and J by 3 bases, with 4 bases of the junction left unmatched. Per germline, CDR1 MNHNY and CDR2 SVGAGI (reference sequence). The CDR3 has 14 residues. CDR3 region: CASSYRDSRYEQYF. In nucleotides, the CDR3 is TGTGCCAGCAGTTACAGGGACAGCCGCTACGAGCAGTACTTC.

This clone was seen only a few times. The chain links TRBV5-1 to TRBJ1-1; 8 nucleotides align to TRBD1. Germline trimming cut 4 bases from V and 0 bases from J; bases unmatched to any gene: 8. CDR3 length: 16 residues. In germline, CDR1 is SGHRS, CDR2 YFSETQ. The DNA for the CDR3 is TGCGCCAGCAGCCAGGGGACAGGAGCCCTGAACACTGAAGCTTTCTTT. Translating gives CASSQGTGALNTEAFF.

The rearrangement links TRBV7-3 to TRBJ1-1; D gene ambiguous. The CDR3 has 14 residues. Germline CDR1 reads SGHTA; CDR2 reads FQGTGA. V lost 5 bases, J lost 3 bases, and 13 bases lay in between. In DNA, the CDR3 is TGTGCCAGCAGCCCCGAGGCGGGTTACACTGAAGCTTTCTTT. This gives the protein CASSPEAGYTEAFF. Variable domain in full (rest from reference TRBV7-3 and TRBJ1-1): GAGVSQTPSNKVTEKGKYVELRCDPISGHTALYWYRQSLGQGPEFLIYFQGTGAADDSGLPNDRFFAVRPEGSVSTLKIQRTERGDSAVYLCASSPEAGYTEAFFGQGTRLTVV.

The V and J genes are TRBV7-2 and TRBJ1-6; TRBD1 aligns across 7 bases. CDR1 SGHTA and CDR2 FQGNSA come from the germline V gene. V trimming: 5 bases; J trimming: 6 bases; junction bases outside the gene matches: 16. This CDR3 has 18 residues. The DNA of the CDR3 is TGTGCCAGCAGCCCTAGTCCCCCCAGGGGGTCGCGTAATTCACCCCTCCACTTT. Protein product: CASSPSPPRGSRNSPLHF.